The 23 T cell receptor beta chains presented below share a single source sample, sequenced in a study of OX40 agonist ivuxolimab in advanced cancers. The method was immunoSEQ multiplex PCR; TCRdb's version includes in-frame clones alone and lacks a portion of them. This repertoire shows roughly 120,000 clones, 85% to 95% found once; its top ten account for roughly 0.85%. Sample: CD4+ or CD8+ T cells sorted from blood, taken in a trial of the OX40 agonist ivuxolimab. These receptors were collected from an adult with an advanced solid tumor such as melanoma, head and neck, liver or kidney cancer.

This clone appeared a single time. This chain connects TRBV7-3 to TRBJ1-6; 8 bases agree with TRBD1. The CDR3 contains 14 residues. V shed 5 bases, J shed 7 bases, and the junction held 4 bases outside the gene matches. Per the germline V gene, CDR1 is SGHTA and CDR2 is FQGTGA. CDR3 residues: CASSKGQANSPLHF. CDR3 nucleotide sequence: TGTGCCAGCAGCAAGGGACAGGCCAATTCACCCCTCCACTTT.

V gene TRBV21-1 combines with J gene TRBJ1-1; the table gives TRBD1 as D, unverified against the DNA. TRBV21-1 is deemed a pseudogene. This CDR3 has 17 amino acids. CDR3 coding DNA: TGTGCCAGCAGCAAAGGCGGGACAGGGGGTTACGTCGTTGGAGCTTTCTTT. Translation gives CASSKGGTGGYVVGAFF.

This chain joins TRBV2 and TRBJ2-3, with 10 bases lining up with TRBD2. There are 15 residues in the CDR3. J lost 1 base, V lost 7 bases, and 5 bases had no gene match. Germline values: CDR1 SNHLY, CDR2 FYNNEI. CDR3 loop: CASKTGTSGTDTQYF. The CDR3 bases are TGTGCCAGCAAGACAGGGACTAGCGGCACAGATACGCAGTATTTT.

This clone has a handful of counts. The genes are TRBV7-9 and TRBJ1-2; a possible D gene is TRBD1 (5 bases). The V end was cut by 1 base, the J end by 4 bases, with 7 bases between. CDR1 and CDR2 (germline): SEHNR, FQNEAQ (reference sequence). The CDR3 runs to 13 residues. CDR3 nucleotide sequence: TGTGCCAGCAGCTTAGGGACAAGCTATGGCTACACCTTC. Translation: CASSLGTSYGYTF.

This clone was counted between two and nine times. The chain links TRBV18 to TRBJ1-5; unclear D gene. The germline V gene encodes CDR1 KGHSH and CDR2 LQKENI. Trimming pared 2 bases from V and 5 bases from J, leaving 7 bases between. This CDR3 has 13 amino acids. CDR3: CASSPGQDQPQHF. CDR3 coding DNA: TGTGCCAGCTCACCAGGTCAGGATCAGCCCCAGCATTTT.

This rearrangement joins TRBV5-1 to TRBJ1-1; D is uncertain. The CDR3 sequence is 12 residues long. V dropped 7 bases and J dropped 1 base, with 8 bases sitting between them. Germline V gene sequence: CDR1 SGHRS, CDR2 YFSETQ. CDR3 residues: CASGRPNTEAFF. CDR3 bases: TGCGCCAGCGGTAGACCGAACACTGAAGCTTTCTTT.

This clone was picked up one time. The chain recombines TRBV5-6 with TRBJ2-3, with 7 nucleotides matching TRBD2. Germline CDR1 SGHDT, CDR2 YYEEEE. Trimming cost V 2 bases and J 3 bases; bases outside gene matches: 9. CDR3 length equals 16 residues. Written as DNA, the CDR3 is TGTGCCAGCAGCTTCCTAGCGGATAGATCTACAGATACGCAGTATTTT. Protein sequence: CASSFLADRSTDTQYF.

The chain has TRBV19 and TRBJ1-2; 8 bases map to TRBD1. CDR3 length: 15 amino acids. The junction had 8 bases not matched to a gene; V was cut back by 3 bases and J by 5 bases. Looked up from germline, CDR1 is LNHDA and CDR2 is SQIVND (reference sequence). The CDR3 is CASSIWGTGRYGYTF. In DNA form, the CDR3 reads TGTGCCAGTAGTATCTGGGGGACAGGACGTTATGGCTACACCTTC. Full variable domain (outside the CDR3, taken from reference TRBV19 and TRBJ1-2): DGGITQSPKYLFRKEGQNVTLSCEQNLNHDAMYWYRQDPGQGLRLIYYSQIVNDFQKGDIAEGYSVSREKKESFPLTVTSAQKNPTAFYLCASSIWGTGRYGYTFGSGTRLTVV.

This clone was counted between two and nine times. The V call is TRBV4-2, the J call TRBJ2-1, with 13 bases lining up with TRBD2. Germline V gene lookup returns CDR1 LGHNA and CDR2 YNFKEQ. V was pared by 2 bases and J by 8 bases, with 6 bases of the junction left unmatched. This CDR3 region has 16 residues. In DNA, the CDR3 is TGTGCCAGCAGCCAAACCTGGACTAGCGGGAGTGATGAGCAGTTCTTC. Translated: CASSQTWTSGSDEQFF.

V is TRBV9 and J is TRBJ2-7, with a weak D call TRBD2 (5 bases). Trimming took 3 bases from V and 4 from J, leaving 5 bases between them. Germline CDR1 reads SGDLS; CDR2 reads YYNGEE. The CDR3 loop spans 11 amino acids. This chain's CDR3 is CASSAGYEQYF. The CDR3, as DNA: TGTGCCAGCAGCGCGGGGTACGAGCAGTACTTC.

The chain links TRBV6-1 to TRBJ2-7; TRBD2 is a possible D gene (5 bases). Trimming pared 6 bases from V and 1 base from J, leaving 16 bases between. Germline V gene sequence: CDR1 MNHNS, CDR2 SASEGT. CDR3 size: 15 residues. CDR3 amino acids: CASRDLSERSYEQYF. The CDR3 coding sequence is TGTGCCAGCAGGGACCTTAGCGAAAGGTCCTACGAGCAGTACTTC.

J is TRBJ1-6 and V is TRBV18, with D maybe TRBD1 (5 bases). The germline V gene encodes CDR1 KGHSH and CDR2 LQKENI. The CDR3 loop spans 15 amino acids. The ends were cut back, 3 bases at V and 7 bases at J, with 13 bases in the middle. The CDR3 sequence: CASSPAGGQNSPLHF. In DNA form, the CDR3 reads TGTGCCAGCTCACCGGCCGGGGGTCAAAATTCACCCCTCCACTTT.

Notes on this clone: At one end, the junction sequence differs from germline, possibly due to a read error. This chain uses TRBV7-2 with TRBJ1-5, with TRBD1 matching 8 bases. The CDR3 contains 15 residues. From germline, CDR1 is SGHTA and CDR2 FQGNSA. The CDR3 bases are TGTGCCAGCAGCTTAACCCGGGATGGGACAGGCCGTGTGTATTTT. Its translation: CASSLTRDGTGRVYF.

V is TRBV28 and J is TRBJ1-2; 8 bases agree with TRBD1. Looked up from germline, CDR1 is MDHEN and CDR2 is SYDVKM. The CDR3 spans 13 residues. J was trimmed by 6 bases and V by 5 bases; bases with no gene match: 5. CDR3 bases: TGTGCCAGCAGTACACAGGGGGTGCATGGCTACACCTTC. Translating gives CASSTQGVHGYTF.

This chain uses TRBV5-4 with TRBJ1-2; 7 positions agree with TRBD1. The CDR3 has 15 amino acids. Losses at the gene ends were 0 bases for V and 5 bases for J; bases not matched to a gene: 7. CDR1 is SGHNT and CDR2 is YYREEE in the germline V gene (reference sequence). This CDR3 is CASSLGPGQQYGYTF. The CDR3 bases are TGTGCCAGCAGCTTGGGCCCGGGACAGCAATATGGCTACACCTTC.

This rearrangement joins TRBV5-8 to TRBJ1-5, with D tentatively TRBD1 (5 bases). CDR3 length equals 16 residues. V lost 4 bases to trimming and J lost 0 bases, with 14 bases between them. Germline CDR1 SGHTS, CDR2 YDEGEE. Here the CDR3 reads CASSRGTRNSNQPQHF. The DNA for the CDR3 is TGTGCCAGCAGCCGGGGGACGAGAAATAGCAATCAGCCCCAGCATTTT.

This clone was seen only once. This sample includes further DNA sequences coding for the same CDR3. The CDR3 bases are TGTGCCAGCAGCTTAACGGGGAATAGCAATCAGCCCCAGCATTTT. Protein sequence: CASSLTGNSNQPQHF. This chain links TRBV7-9 with TRBJ1-5, with unresolved D. V was shortened by 2 bases and J by 0 bases, with 8 bases between the two germline ends. This CDR3 is built from 15 residues. The germline CDR1 and CDR2 sequences are SEHNR and FQNEAQ (reference sequence).

The V and J genes are TRBV14 and TRBJ2-5; a possible D gene is TRBD2 (5 bases). Trimming stripped 8 bases from V and 2 bases from J, with 15 bases between. The CDR3 extends over 14 amino acids. The germline gives CDR1 SGHDN, CDR2 FVKESK. The CDR3 sequence: CASAAGSEQETQYF. The DNA of the CDR3 is TGTGCCAGCGCCGCTGGTAGCGAACAAGAGACCCAGTACTTC.

This chain uses TRBV30 with TRBJ1-2; D perhaps matches TRBD1 (5 bases). The CDR3 covers 11 residues. With 4 bases removed from V and 8 bases from J, the gap between germline ends came to 11 bases. Germline CDR1 reads GTSNPN; CDR2 reads SVGIG (reference sequence). CDR3 sequence: CAWTQGVGYTF. CDR3 in DNA: TGTGCCTGGACCCAAGGGGTGGGCTACACCTTC. The complete variable domain, with remaining parts taken from reference TRBV30 and TRBJ1-2, reads SQTIHQWPATLVQPVGSPLSLECTVEGTSNPNLYWYRQAAGRGLQLLFYSVGIGQISSEVPQNLSASRPQDRQFILSSKKLLLSDSGFYLCAWTQGVGYTFGSGTRLTVV.

This chain connects TRBV7-2 to TRBJ2-1; D may be TRBD2 (5 bases). CDR3 size: 15 residues. V dropped 5 bases and J dropped 7 bases, with 18 bases sitting between them. The germline gives CDR1 SGHTA, CDR2 FQGNSA. The CDR3 region is CASSPARLALNEQFF. The CDR3 DNA is TGTGCCAGCAGCCCCGCCCGGCTAGCCCTGAATGAGCAGTTCTTC.

The rearrangement links TRBV6-5 to TRBJ2-2; D unresolved. V dropped 7 bases and J dropped 4 bases, with 10 bases sitting between them. Germline-derived CDR1 and CDR2 are MNHEY and SVGAGI. This CDR3 has 13 amino acids. The chain's CDR3 is CASIQKSTGELFF. The CDR3 DNA reads as TGTGCCAGCATACAGAAGTCCACCGGGGAGCTGTTTTTT.

In the case of this clone: In the same sample, other DNA sequences code for this CDR3. V gene TRBV6-5 combines with J gene TRBJ1-1; D is ambiguous. The CDR3 covers 11 residues. The V end was cut by 9 bases, the J end by 1 base, with 6 bases between. Per the germline V gene, CDR1 is MNHEY and CDR2 is SVGAGI. This CDR3 is CASKTNTEAFF. Here the CDR3 DNA reads TGTGCCAGTAAGACGAACACTGAAGCTTTCTTT.

The genes are TRBV9 and TRBJ2-7; D might be TRBD2 (5 bases). Trimming stripped 0 bases from V and 2 bases from J, with 6 bases between. Germline CDR1 reads SGDLS; CDR2 reads YYNGEE. This CDR3 spans 13 amino acids. CDR3 in amino acids: CASSVAGTYEQYF. The CDR3 DNA sequence: TGTGCCAGCAGCGTAGCGGGAACCTACGAGCAGTACTTC.